This is a list of T cell receptor beta chains from one sample in a study of a mutant IDH1 vaccine in newly diagnosed glioma. TCRdb's copy holds only in-frame clones and misses some; the assay was immunoSEQ multiplex PCR. The sample holds about 50,000 clones, under 90% seen once. For these receptors, no antigen is known. This specimen consisted of PBMCs, obtained from a glioma patient whose treatment included an IDH1 peptide vaccine. Receptors were obtained from a woman aged 18 to 35 with glioma. The CDR3 runs from the conserved cysteine through the conserved F or W. The D gene is left open where the match is weak.

D: -
V: TRBV9
J: TRBJ1-2
CDR3: CASSVALGQHYGYTF

D: -
V: TRBV21-1
J: TRBJ1-5
CDR3: CASSKGATQPQHF

D: TRBD1
V: TRBV7-2
J: TRBJ2-5
CDR3: CASSLRARTSGGETQYF

D: TRBD1
V: TRBV5-1
J: TRBJ2-7
CDR3: CASSLTGEYEQYF

D: -
V: TRBV29-1
J: TRBJ2-7
CDR3: CSVVEVSYEQYF

D: -
V: TRBV6-5
J: TRBJ1-4
CDR3: CASSYSDMGEKLFF

D: TRBD1
V: TRBV11-3
J: TRBJ2-7
CDR3: CVSSSGTGAYEQYF

D: TRBD1
V: TRBV18
J: TRBJ2-2
CDR3: CASSPPGQGNTGELFF

D: TRBD1
V: TRBV5-1
J: TRBJ1-1
CDR3: CASSQGQGGFDEAFF

D: TRBD1
V: TRBV6-4
J: TRBJ1-2
CDR3: CASKGGGQSVYGYTF

D: -
V: TRBV7-2
J: TRBJ2-7
CDR3: CASSLVGGGAGEYF

D: -
V: TRBV29-1
J: TRBJ1-1
CDR3: CSAQRGVNTEAFF

D: -
V: TRBV7-9
J: TRBJ1-3
CDR3: CASSLLEQKNSGNTIYF

D: TRBD2
V: TRBV12-5
J: TRBJ2-5
CDR3: CASGLGTASGGQETQYF

D: TRBD1
V: TRBV7-8
J: TRBJ1-1
CDR3: CASSKPGQPNTEAFF

D: TRBD1
V: TRBV5-3
J: TRBJ1-1
CDR3: CARSFYTTGEACTEAFF

D: -
V: TRBV6-1
J: TRBJ2-3
CDR3: CASRTSQGDTQYF

D: TRBD2
V: TRBV5-1
J: TRBJ2-1
CDR3: CASSLVASGPYNEQFF

D: -
V: TRBV7-6
J: TRBJ1-1
CDR3: CASSLNREAEAFF

D: -
V: TRBV5-1
J: TRBJ2-7
CDR3: CASSLVGGPYEQYF

D: TRBD2
V: TRBV9
J: TRBJ2-3
CDR3: CASNLAASTDTQYF

D: -
V: TRBV11-2
J: TRBJ1-5
CDR3: CASSFSGTANQPQHF

D: TRBD2
V: TRBV5-1
J: TRBJ2-1
CDR3: CASSLLTSGPQGNEQFF

D: -
V: TRBV5-1
J: TRBJ2-3
CDR3: CASSQQGVADTQYF

D: TRBD1
V: TRBV4-3
J: TRBJ1-2
CDR3: CASSQGTGKYGYTF

D: TRBD1
V: TRBV19
J: TRBJ2-5
CDR3: CASTPGDSNQETQYF